This TCR beta chain is drawn from a study of T cells in localized non-small cell lung cancer. The assay was immunoSEQ multiplex PCR, and TCRdb's table has in-frame clones only and misses some. This repertoire shows about 72,000 clones, roughly 81% found once; its top ten account for roughly 13%. As concerns this clone: What it recognizes is unknown.

Study outcomes and limitations: Uninvolved adjacent lung had the highest recorded T cell clonality, with tumor below it. Adjacent lung tissue had a median approximately 57 of the top 100 clones found in the tumor. Patients showing higher blood T cell density tended to see longer overall survival.

The sequence was obtained from a female donor of 60 years or more with stage I lung adenocarcinoma. Sequences were derived from peripheral blood, sampled before any cancer treatment.

CDR3 coding DNA: TGTGCCAGCAGCGGCGGGACAGGGGGCGATGAGCAGTTCTTC. This codes for CASSGGTGGDEQFF. The genes are TRBV9 and TRBJ2-1, with 12 bases fitting TRBD1. Trimming at V came to 3 bases and at J to 8 bases, leaving 3 bases not matched to a gene. The CDR3 contains 14 residues. Germline CDR1 and CDR2: SGDLS and YYNGEE.